This is a list of T cell receptor beta chains from one sample in a study of CD8 T cells in Susac syndrome. Using its own MiXCR run on the immunoSEQ multiplex PCR reads, TCRdb lists one record per CDR3 protein. The sample has 150,000 to 200,000 distinct CDR3 sequences; approximately 93% are singletons. Sequencing input: CD4+ T cells from PBMCs. These receptor sequences come from a human donor in good health. Both conserved end residues are part of each CDR3. A D gene is named only where the DNA matches it firmly. Some rows mark clone size as missing; the rest say once, few, many or name a class of expanded clone.

CDR3aa,CDR3nt,d_gene,j_gene,v_gene,abundance
CAWSGREDTEAFF,TGTGCCTGGAGTGGGAGGGAGGACACTGAAGCTTTCTTT,NA,TRBJ1-1,TRBV30,NA
CASSGEGMNSPLHF,TGTGCCAGCAGCGGGGAAGGAATGAATTCACCCCTCCACTTT,NA,TRBJ1-6,TRBV7-9,NA
CASSRSWELFF,TGTGCCAGCAGCCGATCCTGGGAGCTGTTTTTT,NA,TRBJ2-2,TRBV3-1,NA
CASSEVAGGPETQYF,TGTGCCAGCAGTGAAGTAGCGGGGGGGCCAGAGACCCAGTACTTC,TRBD2,TRBJ2-5,TRBV25-1,NA
CASSQAGSTDTQYF,TGTGCCAGCTCACAGGCAGGGAGCACAGATACGCAGTATTTT,NA,TRBJ2-3,TRBV18,NA
CASSSDPGGGKNIQYF,TGTGCCAGCAGTTCGGACCCTGGCGGCGGCAAAAACATTCAGTACTTC,NA,TRBJ2-4,TRBV2,NA
CASSFVEAYNEQFF,TGCGCCAGCAGCTTCGTCGAAGCTTACAATGAGCAGTTCTTC,NA,TRBJ2-1,TRBV5-1,NA
CASTPDGLQGYTF,TGTGCCAGCACCCCGGACGGTCTTCAAGGCTACACCTTC,NA,TRBJ1-2,TRBV12-3/TRBV12-4,NA
CASSAGPNTEAFF,TGTGCCAGCTCGGCAGGGCCGAACACTGAAGCTTTCTTT,NA,TRBJ1-1,TRBV6-2/TRBV6-3,NA
CASSQDEGTSSSFTDTQYF,TGCGCCAGCAGCCAAGATGAGGGGACTAGCTCTTCTTTCACAGATACGCAGTATTTT,TRBD2,TRBJ2-3,TRBV4-3,NA
CASKLAARGEQFF,TGTGCCAGCAAACTAGCGGCGCGGGGTGAGCAGTTCTTC,TRBD2,TRBJ2-1,TRBV2,NA
CASSSRLAPGANVLTF,TGTGCCAGCAGCTCGAGACTAGCGCCTGGGGCCAACGTCCTGACTTTC,TRBD2,TRBJ2-6,TRBV7-9,NA
CSVVPRVGEAFF,TGCAGCGTTGTTCCCCGGGTTGGTGAAGCTTTCTTT,NA,TRBJ1-1,TRBV29-1,NA
CASRPGRSNTGELFF,TGTGCCAGCAGACCGGGACGGTCGAACACCGGGGAGCTGTTTTTT,NA,TRBJ2-2,TRBV12-3/TRBV12-4,once
CASSPGSADEQYF,TGCGCCAGCAGCCCCGGGTCCGCAGACGAGCAGTACTTC,NA,TRBJ2-7,TRBV5-1,NA
CASSLTGAQETQYF,TGTGCCAGCAGTTTGACAGGGGCCCAAGAGACCCAGTACTTC,TRBD1,TRBJ2-5,TRBV12-3/TRBV12-4,NA
CASSYSVTGIMRKLFF,TGTGCCAGCAGTTACTCGGTCACAGGGATTATGAGGAAACTGTTTTTT,NA,TRBJ1-4,TRBV6-5,NA
CASSLYRTPLSNQPQHF,TGTGCCAGCAGTTTATACCGGACACCCTTGAGCAATCAGCCCCAGCATTTT,NA,TRBJ1-5,TRBV27,NA
CASSPQLGGGRGDTQYF,TGTGCCAGCAGCCCACAATTGGGGGGGGGCCGAGGAGATACGCAGTATTTT,NA,TRBJ2-3,TRBV3-1,NA
CASKTDPIPGELFF,TGCGCCAGCAAAACCGACCCTATTCCCGGGGAGCTGTTTTTT,NA,TRBJ2-2,TRBV5-1,NA
CSPTTGPDTQYF,TGCAGTCCGACTACGGGGCCAGATACGCAGTATTTT,NA,TRBJ2-3,TRBV20-1,NA
CAWSVLRGRAGYTF,TGTGCCTGGAGTGTACTCCGGGGGCGGGCTGGCTACACCTTC,NA,TRBJ1-2,TRBV30,NA
CASSEAPSNQPQHF,TGTGCCAGCAGTGAAGCCCCTAGCAATCAGCCCCAGCATTTT,NA,TRBJ1-5,TRBV2,once
CASSRDRGAQPQHF,TGTGCCAGCAGCCGCGACAGGGGCGCTCAGCCCCAGCATTTT,TRBD1,TRBJ1-5,TRBV28,NA
CASSRLEDGETQYF,TGTGCCAGCAGCCGGCTGGAGGATGGAGAGACCCAGTACTTC,NA,TRBJ2-5,TRBV7-9,NA
CASNTKPTLPLHF,TGTGCCAGCAACACCAAACCCACGTTACCCCTCCACTTT,NA,TRBJ1-6,TRBV12-3/TRBV12-4,once
CATSRGPLILDQETQYF,TGTGCCACCAGCAGAGGCCCCCTGATCCTCGACCAAGAGACCCAGTACTTC,NA,TRBJ2-5,TRBV15,NA
CASSPQGSTDTQYF,TGTGCCAGCAGCCCACAGGGGAGCACAGATACGCAGTATTTT,TRBD1,TRBJ2-3,TRBV13,NA
CASSLGTGNQPQHF,TGCGCCAGCAGCTTGGGTACAGGGAATCAGCCCCAGCATTTT,NA,TRBJ1-5,TRBV5-1,NA
CASSGLAEETQYF,TGTGCCAGCAGCGGACTAGCGGAAGAGACCCAGTACTTC,TRBD2,TRBJ2-5,TRBV7-2,NA
CASSLAFGGAYEQYF,TGCGCCAGCAGCTTGGCCTTCGGAGGGGCCTACGAGCAGTACTTC,NA,TRBJ2-7,TRBV5-1,NA
CASRQTETQYF,TGTGCCAGCAGGCAGACAGAGACCCAGTACTTC,NA,TRBJ2-5,TRBV7-2,NA
CASSLQGMETQYF,TGTGCCAGCAGTCTACAGGGTATGGAGACCCAGTACTTC,NA,TRBJ2-5,TRBV6-6,few
CASSSDRGHTDTQYF,TGTGCCAGCAGCTCTGACAGGGGGCACACAGATACGCAGTATTTT,TRBD1,TRBJ2-3,TRBV2,NA
CASSIDRASYEQYF,TGTGCCAGCAGCATCGACAGGGCCTCCTACGAGCAGTACTTC,TRBD1,TRBJ2-7,TRBV7-9,NA
CATSPRRRGNEQYF,TGTGCCACCAGCCCGAGGCGCAGGGGGAACGAGCAGTACTTC,TRBD1,TRBJ2-7,TRBV15,NA
CASSGGRNEQFF,TGTGCCAGCAGTGGGGGTCGGAATGAGCAGTTCTTC,NA,TRBJ2-1,TRBV12-3/TRBV12-4,NA
CASSLDAGTKNIQYF,TGTGCCAGCAGCTTAGACGCGGGGACCAAAAACATTCAGTACTTC,NA,TRBJ2-4,TRBV7-2,NA
CSARSEPPLRKNIQYF,TGCAGTGCAAGAAGCGAGCCTCCACTCCGCAAAAACATTCAGTACTTC,NA,TRBJ2-4,TRBV20-1,NA
CASSFPTVEETQYF,TGTGCCAGCAGCTTTCCGACAGTAGAAGAGACCCAGTACTTC,NA,TRBJ2-5,TRBV5-4,NA
CASETGTGFNEQFF,TGTGCCAGCGAGACCGGGACAGGGTTCAATGAGCAGTTCTTC,TRBD1,TRBJ2-1,TRBV2,NA
CACSSAGTSGSYEQYF,TGTGCCTGCAGCTCGGCAGGGACTAGCGGTTCCTACGAGCAGTACTTC,TRBD2,TRBJ2-7,TRBV7-2,NA
CASSLSIPPFEQYF,TGTGCCAGCAGCCTTTCCATCCCGCCCTTCGAGCAGTACTTC,NA,TRBJ2-7,TRBV12-3/TRBV12-4,NA
CASSRTGTAEAFF,TGCGCCAGCAGTCGAACAGGGACCGCTGAAGCTTTCTTT,NA,TRBJ1-1,TRBV5-1,once